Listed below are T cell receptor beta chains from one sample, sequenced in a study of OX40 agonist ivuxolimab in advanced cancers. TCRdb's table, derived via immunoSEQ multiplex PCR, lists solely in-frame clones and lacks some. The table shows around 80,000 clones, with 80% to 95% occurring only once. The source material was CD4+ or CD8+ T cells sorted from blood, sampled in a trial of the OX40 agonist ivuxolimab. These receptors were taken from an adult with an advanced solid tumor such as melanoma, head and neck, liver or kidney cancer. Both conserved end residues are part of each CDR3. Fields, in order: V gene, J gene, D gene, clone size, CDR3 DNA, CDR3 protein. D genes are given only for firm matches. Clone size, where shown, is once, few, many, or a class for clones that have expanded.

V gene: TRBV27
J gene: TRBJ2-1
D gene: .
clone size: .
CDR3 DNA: TGTGCCAGCAGCGGCAGAAGCTCCTACAATGAGCAGTTCTTC
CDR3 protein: CASSGRSSYNEQFF

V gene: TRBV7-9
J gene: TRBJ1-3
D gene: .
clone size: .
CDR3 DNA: TGTGCCAGCAGCAAAGGATTGGGAAACACCATATATTTT
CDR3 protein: CASSKGLGNTIYF

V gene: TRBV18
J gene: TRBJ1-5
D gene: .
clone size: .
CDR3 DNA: TGTGCCAGCTCACCCCCCGGGGCCCGGCCCGATCAGCCCCAGCATTTT
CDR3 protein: CASSPPGARPDQPQHF

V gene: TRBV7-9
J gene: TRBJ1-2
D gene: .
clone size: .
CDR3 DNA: TGTGCCAGCAGCTTAGCGAGCGGCTATGGCTACACCTTC
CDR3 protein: CASSLASGYGYTF

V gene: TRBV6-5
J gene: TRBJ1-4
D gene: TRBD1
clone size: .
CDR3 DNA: TGTGCCAGCAGGGGACAGGGGGGGAATGAAAAACTGTTTTTT
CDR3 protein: CASRGQGGNEKLFF

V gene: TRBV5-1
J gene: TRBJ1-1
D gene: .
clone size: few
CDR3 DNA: TGCGCCAGCAGCTTGTTATCAGGGAACACTGAAGCTTTCTTT
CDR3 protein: CASSLLSGNTEAFF

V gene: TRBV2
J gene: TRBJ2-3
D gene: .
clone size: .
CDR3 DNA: TGTGCCAGCAGTTTGGGCGGTTCTAGCACAGATACGCAGTATTTT
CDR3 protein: CASSLGGSSTDTQYF

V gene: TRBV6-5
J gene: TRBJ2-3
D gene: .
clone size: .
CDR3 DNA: TGTGCCAGTGGGGCCGCAGCGACGGGCGCAGATACGCAGTATTTT
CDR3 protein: CASGAAATGADTQYF

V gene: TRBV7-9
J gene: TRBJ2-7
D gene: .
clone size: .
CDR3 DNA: TGTGCCAGCAGCCTCGCGCCCGTTGGGACTCTCAACTACGAGCAGTACTTC
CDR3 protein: CASSLAPVGTLNYEQYF

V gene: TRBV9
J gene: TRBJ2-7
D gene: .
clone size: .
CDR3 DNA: TGTGCCAGCAGCGTAAAACAGGGCCAGATATACGAGCAGTACTTC
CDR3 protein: CASSVKQGQIYEQYF

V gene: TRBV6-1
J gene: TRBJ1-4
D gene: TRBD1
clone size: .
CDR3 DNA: TGTGCCAGCAGTGAAGCAGGGGGCTGGGAAAAACTGTTTTTT
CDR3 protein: CASSEAGGWEKLFF

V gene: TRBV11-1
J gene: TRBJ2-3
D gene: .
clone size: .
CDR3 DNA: TGTGCCAGCGCGCGGTCAGATACGCAGTATTTT
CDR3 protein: CASARSDTQYF

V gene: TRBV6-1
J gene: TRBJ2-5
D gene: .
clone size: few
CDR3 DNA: TGTGCCAGCAGTGAGTTCCCTAGGGGGCAAGAGACCCAGTACTTC
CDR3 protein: CASSEFPRGQETQYF

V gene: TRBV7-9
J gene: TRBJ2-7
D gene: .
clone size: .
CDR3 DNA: TGTGCCAGCAGCTTAGGGGGACTCCCCGACGAGCAGTACTTC
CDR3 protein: CASSLGGLPDEQYF

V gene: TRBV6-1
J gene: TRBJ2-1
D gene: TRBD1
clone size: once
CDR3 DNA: TGTGCCAGCAGTCCTCAGGGACAGGTGCATGAGCAGTTCTTC
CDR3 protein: CASSPQGQVHEQFF

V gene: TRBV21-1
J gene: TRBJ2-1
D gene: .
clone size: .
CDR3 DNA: TGTGCCAGCAGCCAACCCTTAAAGGGTGGTGAGCAGTTCTTC
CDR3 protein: CASSQPLKGGEQFF

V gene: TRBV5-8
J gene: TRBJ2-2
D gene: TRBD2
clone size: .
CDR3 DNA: TGTGCCAGCAGCTCTGGACTAGCGGTGAACACCGGGGAGCTGTTTTTT
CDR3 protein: CASSSGLAVNTGELFF

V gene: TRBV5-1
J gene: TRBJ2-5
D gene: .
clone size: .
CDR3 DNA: TGCGCCAGCAGCTTCAGGGGAGGGGAGACCCAGTACTTC
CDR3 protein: CASSFRGGETQYF

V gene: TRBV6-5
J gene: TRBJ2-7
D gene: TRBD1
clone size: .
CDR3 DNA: TGTGCCAGCAGTCCCCCCCCAGGGGGCAGTTACGAGCAGTACTTC
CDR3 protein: CASSPPPGGSYEQYF

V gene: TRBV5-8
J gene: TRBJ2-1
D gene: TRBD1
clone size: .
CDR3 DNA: TGTGCCAGCAGCTTGGGTGGCCAGGGGGTGAATGAGCAGTTCTTC
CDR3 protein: CASSLGGQGVNEQFF

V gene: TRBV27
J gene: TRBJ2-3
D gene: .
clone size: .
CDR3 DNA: TGTGCCAACTGCGGGTATAGCACAGATACGCAGTATTTT
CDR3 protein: CANCGYSTDTQYF

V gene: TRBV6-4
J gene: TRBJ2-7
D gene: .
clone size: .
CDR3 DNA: TGTGCCAGCCGCGCCCCCAGCTTGCCGGACGAGCAGTACTTC
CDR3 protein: CASRAPSLPDEQYF

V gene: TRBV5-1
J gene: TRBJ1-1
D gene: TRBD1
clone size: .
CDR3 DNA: TGCGCCAGCAGCTCGACAGGGAGAGGCGCTGAAGCTTTCTTT
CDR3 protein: CASSSTGRGAEAFF

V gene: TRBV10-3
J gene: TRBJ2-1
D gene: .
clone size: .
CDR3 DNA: TGTGCCCTCTCAAATACAGGCCTCAATGAGCAGTTCTTC
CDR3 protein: CALSNTGLNEQFF

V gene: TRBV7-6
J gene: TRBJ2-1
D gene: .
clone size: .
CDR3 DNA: TGTGCCAGCAGCTTGGCGTCCTACAATGAGCAGTTCTTC
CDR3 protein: CASSLASYNEQFF

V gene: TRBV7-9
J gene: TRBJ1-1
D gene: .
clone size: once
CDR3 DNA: TGTGCCAGCAGCTCGGGGCCCCACACTGAAGCTTTCTTT
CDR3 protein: CASSSGPHTEAFF

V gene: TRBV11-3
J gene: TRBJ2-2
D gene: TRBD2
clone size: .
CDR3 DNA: TGTGCCAGCAGCTCGGGACTAGCGGGAAGCGGGGAGCTGTTTTTT
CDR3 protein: CASSSGLAGSGELFF

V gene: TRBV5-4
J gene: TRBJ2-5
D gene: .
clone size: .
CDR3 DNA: TGTGCCAGCAGCAGACCACAGGAACAAGAGACCCAGTACTTC
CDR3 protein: CASSRPQEQETQYF

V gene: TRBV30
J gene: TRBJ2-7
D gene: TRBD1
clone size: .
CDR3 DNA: TGTGCCTTCTCGGGGACAGGGTGGGACGAGCAGTACTTC
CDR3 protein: CAFSGTGWDEQYF

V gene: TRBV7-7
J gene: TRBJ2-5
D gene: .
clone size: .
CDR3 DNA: TGTGCTAGCAGCTTCGGTACGGGGCCTTTCCAAGAGACCCAGTACTTC
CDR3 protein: CASSFGTGPFQETQYF

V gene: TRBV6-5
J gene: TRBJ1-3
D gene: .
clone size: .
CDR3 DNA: TGTGCCAGCAGTTACTCGAGAATAGGGAACGGAAACACCATATATTTT
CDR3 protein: CASSYSRIGNGNTIYF

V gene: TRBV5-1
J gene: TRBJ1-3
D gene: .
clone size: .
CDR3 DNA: TGCGCCAGCAGCCCTTCTCGTGGAAACACCATATATTTT
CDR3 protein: CASSPSRGNTIYF

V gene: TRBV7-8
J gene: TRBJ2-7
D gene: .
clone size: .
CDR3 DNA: TGTGCCAGCAGCTTAGCGCCTGGGGAGAACTACGAGCAGTACTTC
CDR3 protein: CASSLAPGENYEQYF

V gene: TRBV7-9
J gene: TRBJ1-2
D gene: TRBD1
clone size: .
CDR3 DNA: TGTGCCAGCAGCTTAGAAGGGACAGACTATGGCTACACCTTC
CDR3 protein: CASSLEGTDYGYTF

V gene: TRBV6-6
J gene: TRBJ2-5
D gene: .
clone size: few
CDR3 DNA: TGTGCCAGCACCACTAGAGACCAAGAGACCCAGTACTTC
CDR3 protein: CASTTRDQETQYF

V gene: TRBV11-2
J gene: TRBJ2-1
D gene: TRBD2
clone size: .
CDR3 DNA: TGTGCCAGCAGCTTAGGGCTAGCGGGAGGGCTAGCGCAGTTCTTC
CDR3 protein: CASSLGLAGGLAQFF

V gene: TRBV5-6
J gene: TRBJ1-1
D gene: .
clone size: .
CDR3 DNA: TGTGCCAGCAGCGAAAATCGACCGAACACTGAAGCTTTCTTT
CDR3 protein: CASSENRPNTEAFF

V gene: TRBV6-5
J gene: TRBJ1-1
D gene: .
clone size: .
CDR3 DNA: TGTGCCAGCAGTTTCCGGGACACTGAAGCTTTCTTT
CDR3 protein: CASSFRDTEAFF

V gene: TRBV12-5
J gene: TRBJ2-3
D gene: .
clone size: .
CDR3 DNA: TGTGCTAGTGTCCGGGACCTACCCACAGATACGCAGTATTTT
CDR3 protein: CASVRDLPTDTQYF

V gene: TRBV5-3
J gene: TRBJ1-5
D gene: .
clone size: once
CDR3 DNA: TGTGCCAGAAGGAGACAGAGCAATCAGCCCCAGCATTTT
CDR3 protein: CARRRQSNQPQHF

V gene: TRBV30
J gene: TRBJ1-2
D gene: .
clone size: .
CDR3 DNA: TGTGCCTGGAGTTCCCTCTCGAAGGGCTACACCTTC
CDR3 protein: CAWSSLSKGYTF

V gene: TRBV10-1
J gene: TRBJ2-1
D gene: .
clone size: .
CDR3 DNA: TGCGCCAGCAGTGACTGGCCGGGGAACAATGAGCAGTTCTTC
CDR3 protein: CASSDWPGNNEQFF

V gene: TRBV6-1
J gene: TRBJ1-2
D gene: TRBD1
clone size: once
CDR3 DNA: TGTGCCAGCAGTGAAGCGCTTTGGGACAGAGGGGGAGAAGGCTACACCTTC
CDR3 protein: CASSEALWDRGGEGYTF

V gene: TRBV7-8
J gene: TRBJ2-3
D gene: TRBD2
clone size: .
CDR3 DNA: TGTGCCAGCAGCTTAGTTGTGGGAGGGCGGTTTGCAGCAGATACGCAGTATTTT
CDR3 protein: CASSLVVGGRFAADTQYF

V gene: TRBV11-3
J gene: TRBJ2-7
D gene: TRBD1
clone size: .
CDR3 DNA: TGTGCCAGCAGCGACAGACAGGGCACGTGGGAGCAGTACTTC
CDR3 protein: CASSDRQGTWEQYF

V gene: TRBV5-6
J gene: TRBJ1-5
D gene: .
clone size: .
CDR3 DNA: TGTGCCAGCAGCTTGTATTTGGGAGTTGGGGCCCCGAGGTCAGCCCAGCATTTT
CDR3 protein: CASSLYLGVGAPRSAQHF

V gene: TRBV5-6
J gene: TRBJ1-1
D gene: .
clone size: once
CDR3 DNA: TGTGCCAGCAGCACCGCAGGGAGAGGTGTCACTGAAGCTTTCTTT
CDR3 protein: CASSTAGRGVTEAFF

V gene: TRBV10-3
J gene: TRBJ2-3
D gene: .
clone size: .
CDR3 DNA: TGTGCCATCAGTGCTGTGAGTGTGGGAACAGATACGCAGTATTTT
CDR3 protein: CAISAVSVGTDTQYF

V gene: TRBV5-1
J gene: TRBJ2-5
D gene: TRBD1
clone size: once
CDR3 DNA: TGCGCCAGCAGCTTGGCCGGGACAGGGAGACGGGAGACCCAGTACTTC
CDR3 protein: CASSLAGTGRRETQYF